The rows below give T cell receptor beta chains drawn from one sample of a study of blood T cells in healthy people across ages. TCRdb redid the calling of the 5' RACE reads with MiXCR, one entry per CDR3 protein. The repertoire consists of fewer than 950,000 distinct CDR3 sequences, with roughly 50% occurring once and the leading ten covering about two fifths. The sequencing sample was made of blood. Receptors originate from a man aged 80 or over in good health. CDR3s include the opening cysteine and the closing phenylalanine or tryptophan. D genes are given only for firm matches. Clone size, where shown, is once, few, many, or a class for clones that have expanded.

once	TRBV28	TRBJ2-1	TRBD2	TGTGCCAGCAGTCCTAGCGGTAGAACCAATGAGCAGTTCTTC	CASSPSGRTNEQFF
few	TRBV29-1	TRBJ2-7	TRBD2	TGCAGCGTTCCGGGACTAGCGGGAGGTAATGAGCAGTACTTC	CSVPGLAGGNEQYF
NA	TRBV5-1	TRBJ2-1	TRBD2	TGCGCCACCCAGTTATTGGCGGGAGCTCCCAATGAGCAGTTCTTC	CATQLLAGAPNEQFF
NA	TRBV6-5	TRBJ1-6	NA	TGTGCCAGTTTTAACCTACCAGGATCACCCCTCCACTTT	CASFNLPGSPLHF
NA	TRBV27	TRBJ1-2	NA	TGTGCCAGCAGTATCGGACGGAACTATGGCTACACCTTC	CASSIGRNYGYTF
NA	TRBV12-3/TRBV12-4	TRBJ2-7	NA	TGTGCCAGCAGTTTCGCGGCAGGGGCCAACCCCTACGAGCAGTACTTC	CASSFAAGANPYEQYF
NA	TRBV6-5	TRBJ2-2	NA	TGTGCCAGCAGTCGCGGGACCTTCCGTGTCGGGGAGCTGTTTTTT	CASSRGTFRVGELFF
NA	TRBV28	TRBJ1-5	NA	TGTGCCAGCAGTTTCCCTCAGCCCCAGCATTTT	CASSFPQPQHF
NA	TRBV2	TRBJ2-3	TRBD2	TGTGCCAGCAGTACTCCGGGACTAGCGGGAGCAAGATACGCGTATTTT	CASSTPGLAGARYAYF
NA	TRBV5-1	TRBJ2-7	NA	TGCGCCAGCAGCTTGGCCGGAGGAGGGACCTCCTACGAGCAGTACTTC	CASSLAGGGTSYEQYF
NA	TRBV3-1	TRBJ2-2	NA	TGTGCCAGCAGCCAAGATCTCCCCGGGGAGCTGTTTTTT	CASSQDLPGELFF
few	TRBV6-6	TRBJ2-6	NA	TGTGCCAGCAGTTACGCTCGACAGTCTACGCCCAACGTCCTGACTTTC	CASSYARQSTPNVLTF
NA	TRBV2	TRBJ1-2	NA	TGTGCCAGCAGTGAACAGGGAAGTATCTATGGCTACACCTTC	CASSEQGSIYGYTF
few	TRBV4-1	TRBJ1-2	NA	TGCGCCAGCAGCCGACAGTGGCTGGAAGACTATTTGGGCTACACCTTC	CASSRQWLEDYLGYTF
NA	TRBV7-2	TRBJ1-2	NA	TGTGCCAGCAGCTTAACATCCTCCTATGGCTACACCTTC	CASSLTSSYGYTF
once	TRBV6-1	TRBJ2-3	NA	TGTGCCAGCAGTGAATGGGAGCGGGGCACAGATACGCAGTATTTT	CASSEWERGTDTQYF
few	TRBV29-1	TRBJ2-1	TRBD2	TGCAGCGTTCTAGCGGGAGAAACGACCTACAATGAGCAGTTCTTC	CSVLAGETTYNEQFF
NA	TRBV7-3	TRBJ2-7	NA	TGTGCCAGCAGCTTAAGACCGAGCTCCTACAATGAGCAGTACTTC	CASSLRPSSYNEQYF
NA	TRBV7-2	TRBJ1-1	NA	TGTGCCAGCAGCCCACAGTGGAGGCAGAACACTGAAGCTTTCTTT	CASSPQWRQNTEAFF
NA	TRBV3-1	TRBJ1-2	NA	TGTGCCAGCAGCCAAGACGCGGAGGGTGGCTACACCTTC	CASSQDAEGGYTF
NA	TRBV7-2	TRBJ2-1	TRBD2	TGTGCCAGCAGCTTAATTGCGGGAGGGTCGGAGGGTGAGCAGTTCTTC	CASSLIAGGSEGEQFF
few	TRBV12-3/TRBV12-4	TRBJ2-7	NA	TGTGCCAGCAGTTTAGGTGAGACAGTCTACGAGCAGTACTTC	CASSLGETVYEQYF
NA	TRBV28	TRBJ2-5	NA	TGTGCCAGCAGTTTCGACTATTTAGAGACCCAGTACTTC	CASSFDYLETQYF
NA	TRBV5-1	TRBJ2-1	NA	TGCGCCAGCAGCTTGGTGCGGGGTATATACAATGAGCAGTTCTTC	CASSLVRGIYNEQFF
NA	TRBV12-3/TRBV12-4	TRBJ2-7	NA	TGTGCCAGCAGTTTGGCCGGCCTGTGGGGGGCCTACGAGCAGTACTTC	CASSLAGLWGAYEQYF
NA	TRBV24-1	TRBJ2-1	NA	TGTGCCACCAGTGATTACTCTTGGTCCGGCTACGATGAGCAGTTCTTC	CATSDYSWSGYDEQFF
many	TRBV14	TRBJ1-1	NA	TGTGCCAGCAGCCAAGCGGCAGGCGGGAACACTGAAGCTTTCTTT	CASSQAAGGNTEAFF
NA	TRBV7-2	TRBJ2-3	TRBD2	TGTGCCAGCAGCACCTACGGTAGCGGGGGCCGCAGATACGCGTATTTT	CASSTYGSGGRRYAYF
NA	TRBV9	TRBJ2-7	NA	TGTGCCAGCAGCGGCGCAGGGTCGGGGGAGCAGTACTTC	CASSGAGSGEQYF
NA	TRBV15	TRBJ1-5	NA	TGTGCCACCAGCAGATCTGATCAGCCCCAGCATTTT	CATSRSDQPQHF
NA	TRBV28	TRBJ1-6	TRBD1	TGTGCCAGCAGCCCCGGGACAGGGAACGATTCACCCCTCCACTTT	CASSPGTGNDSPLHF
NA	TRBV5-1	TRBJ2-7	TRBD2	TGCGCCAGCAGCCCCCAGGGAGCGGGAGGGACCTACGAGCAGTACTTC	CASSPQGAGGTYEQYF
few	TRBV29-1	TRBJ2-4	TRBD1	TGCAGCCCGCCCCTAGGGGACAGGGACTTAATTAGACGACAAGAGACTCAGTACTTC	CSPPLGDRDLIRRQETQYF
few	TRBV10-3	TRBJ2-7	TRBD1	TGTGCCATAACGGACAGGATAGCCTACGAGCAGTACTTC	CAITDRIAYEQYF
NA	TRBV7-9	TRBJ2-1	NA	TGTGCCAGCAGCTTTAGCGGAGTCTCCTACAATGAGCAGTTCTTC	CASSFSGVSYNEQFF
NA	TRBV20-1	TRBJ2-1	NA	TGCAGTGCTGGAGGGGGACTAAGCTCCTACAATGAGCAGTTCTTC	CSAGGGLSSYNEQFF
few	TRBV20-1	TRBJ2-4	NA	TGCAGTGCTAGCCCTCTCGGACCCAAAAACATTCAGTACTTC	CSASPLGPKNIQYF
NA	TRBV29-1	TRBJ2-1	TRBD2	TGCAGCGTCGCCCGCGGCGGGGGGAACTTTGGGCAGTTCTTC	CSVARGGGNFGQFF